This T cell receptor (beta chain) was documented in a study of CD8 T cells in ankylosing spondylitis. TCRdb itself ran the 5' RACE reads through MiXCR, one entry per CDR3 protein. The profile shows approximately 200,000 distinct CDR3 sequences, roughly 13% of them singletons. V dropped 0 bases and J dropped 0 bases, with 15 bases sitting between them. CDR1 is LGHNA, CDR2 YNFKEQ, per germline. This CDR3 comprises 18 residues. The receptor's source is a male donor with ankylosing spondylitis or in good health (not recorded which). The specimen was blood, either unsorted or a sorted T cell fraction (not recorded which). The chain links TRBV4-2 to TRBJ2-4; weak D call: TRBD2 (5 bases). The CDR3: CASSQDLLGDLAKNIQYF. The CDR3 DNA sequence: TGTGCCAGCAGCCAAGATCTTCTGGGAGACCTAGCCAAAAACATTCAGTACTTC.